The 8 T cell receptor beta chains below were found in one sample sequenced in a study of beta chain features in type 1 diabetes. Expressed TCRB transcripts were sequenced, since all the RNA that had been isolated was reverse transcribed. The method was immunoSEQ multiplex PCR; TCRdb's version includes in-frame clones alone and lacks a portion of them. There are a few hundred thousand clones in the sample; 30% occur only once, and around 0.065% lies in the top ten. Sequenced sample: naive CD4+ T cells from blood. Source of these receptors: a man aged 18 to 29 in good health.

This chain links TRBV10-3 with TRBJ2-3; a possible D gene is TRBD2 (5 bases). Per germline, CDR1 ENHRY and CDR2 SYGVKD. V was cut by 3 bases and J by 6 bases, with 10 bases left in between. This CDR3 has 13 amino acids. CDR3 in DNA: TGTGCCATCAGTGAACCCGGGGTTGATACGCAGTATTTT. Protein product: CAISEPGVDTQYF.

V gene TRBV4-3 combines with J gene TRBJ1-1; D is perhaps TRBD1 (5 bases). The germline V gene has CDR1 LGHNA and CDR2 YSLEER. The CDR3 has 14 amino acids. The V end lost 3 bases, the J end lost 6 bases, and 14 bases lay between the germline ends. The CDR3 nucleotides read TGCGCCAGCAGCCATAGAGGCCGGGGCCCTGAAGCTTTCTTT. Amino acid sequence: CASSHRGRGPEAFF.

Turning to this clone: Other nucleotide sequences from this sample produce the same CDR3. The gene calls are TRBV30 and TRBJ1-4; D is undetermined. Trimming removed 4 bases at V and 4 bases at J, with 13 bases between. In germline, CDR1 is GTSNPN, CDR2 SVGIG (reference sequence). The CDR3 has 14 amino acids. The CDR3 nucleotides are TGTGCCTGGACGTCAGGTGTCCATAATGAAAAACTGTTTTTT. Amino acid sequence: CAWTSGVHNEKLFF. Filled out from reference TRBV30 and TRBJ1-4, the complete variable domain reads SQTIHQWPATLVQPVGSPLSLECTVEGTSNPNLYWYRQAAGRGLQLLFYSVGIGQISSEVPQNLSASRPQDRQFILSSKKLLLSDSGFYLCAWTSGVHNEKLFFGSGTQLSVL.

The rearrangement uses TRBV29-1 and TRBJ2-7, with unresolved D. With 6 bases removed from V and 0 bases from J, the gap between germline ends came to 12 bases. Germline CDR1 SQVTM, CDR2 ANQGSEA. The CDR3 loop spans 13 amino acids. CDR3 protein: CSVSSVNSYEQYF. The CDR3 DNA reads TGCAGCGTCTCTTCGGTAAACTCCTACGAGCAGTACTTC.

This clone was seen a handful of times. This CDR3 is CASSEVPSDTQYF. The CDR3 nucleotides are TGTGCCAGCAGTGAGGTGCCGTCAGATACGCAGTATTTT. The genes are TRBV2 and TRBJ2-3; no firm D call. Germline CDR1 SNHLY, CDR2 FYNNEI. Trimming removed 3 bases from V and 4 bases from J, with 8 bases in between. This CDR3 contains 13 residues.

V usage is TRBV29-1 and J usage is TRBJ2-7, with TRBD2 matching over 13 bases. The CDR3 covers 14 residues. CDR1 and CDR2 (germline): SQVTM, ANQGSEA. The V gene end was trimmed by 6 bases and the J gene end by 7 bases; junction bases not matched to a gene: 9. CDR3 protein: CSVKGLAGVGEQYF. The CDR3 nucleotides read TGCAGCGTCAAAGGACTAGCGGGAGTTGGGGAGCAGTACTTC.

V is TRBV18 and J is TRBJ1-1; 7 bases agree with TRBD1. Germline V CDR1 and CDR2: KGHSH, LQKENI. This CDR3 is built from 14 residues. J was trimmed by 1 base and V by 4 bases; bases with no gene match: 3. The CDR3 sequence: CASSQGAGNTEAFF. The CDR3, as DNA: TGTGCCAGCTCACAGGGGGCTGGGAACACTGAAGCTTTCTTT.

The chain has TRBV9 and TRBJ2-7, with unresolved D. There are 14 residues in the CDR3. In germline, CDR1 is SGDLS, CDR2 YYNGEE. The V end lost 0 bases, the J end lost 6 bases, and 13 bases lay between the germline ends. CDR3 protein: CASSVDGVQREQYF. CDR3 nucleotides: TGTGCCAGCAGCGTAGACGGCGTGCAACGCGAGCAGTACTTC. Filled out from reference TRBV9 and TRBJ2-7, the complete variable domain reads DSGVTQTPKHLITATGQRVTLRCSPRSGDLSVYWYQQSLDQGLQFLIQYYNGEERAKGNILERFSAQQFPDLHSELNLSSLELGDSALYFCASSVDGVQREQYFGPGTRLTVT.